The present entry profiles one TCR beta chain with its context. Its antigen is still unknown. This record comes from a study of shared clonotypes between healthy human individuals. Study background: Each donor had three CD4 naive, three CD4 memory, two CD8 naive and one CD8 memory plate.

Study observations and caveats: Several donors had around 5.2% of their naive CD4 clonotypes in common.

V lost 4 bases and J lost 3, with 10 bases in between. Germline assignment: CDR1 SGHNT and CDR2 YYREEE (reference sequence). The CDR3 consists of 13 residues. Genomic DNA from each subset was divided evenly over several immunoSEQ plates. Libraries were prepared by immunoSEQ multiplex PCR; TCRdb keeps only in-frame clonotypes and omits some of them. This sample has more than 2 million clones, with 90% to 95% found just once. The receptor's source is a man between 18 and 35 years old in good health. The chain joins TRBV5-4 to TRBJ2-5; D ambiguous. The material sequenced was naive CD4+ T cells sorted from blood. Subset specified: CD45RA+ positively selected. The CDR3 region has the DNA TGTGCCAGCAGCCCCGGGTTGGAAGAGACCCAGTACTTC. Its protein product is CASSPGLEETQYF.